The 25 T cell receptor beta chains listed next were all sequenced from one sample in a study of T-cell memory formation after mild COVID-19. One entry per CDR3 protein results from TCRdb running MiXCR on the 5' RACE reads. Of about 100,000 distinct CDR3 sequences detected, over 15% appear once; the ten largest clones hold roughly 6%. The specimen sequenced was PBMCs or a T cell subset sorted from them (not recorded which). The source of these receptors is a man aged 18 to 29 who had mild COVID-19 (a few samples of this study predate the infection). Cell type and time point are not known.

The sample holds a few counts of this clonotype. V is TRBV18 and J is TRBJ1-1; unclear D gene. The CDR3 is made up of 13 amino acids. V gave up 0 bases and J gave up 7 bases, with 9 bases separating them. CDR1 is KGHSH and CDR2 is LQKENI in the germline V gene. As DNA, the CDR3 is TGTGCCAGCTCACCACCCTCATTAAGTGAAGCTTTCTTT. Translating gives CASSPPSLSEAFF.

This clonotype was seen ten or more times. The chain combines TRBV5-1 with TRBJ1-6; the match to TRBD1 covers 7 bases. Germline lookup yields CDR1 SGHRS and CDR2 YFSETQ. V lost 5 bases to trimming and J lost 2 bases; unmatched junction nucleotides: 7. The CDR3 consists of 16 residues. CDR3 in amino acids: CASRPRDSAYNSPLHF. The CDR3 nucleotides read TGCGCCAGCAGGCCGAGGGACAGCGCCTATAATTCACCCCTCCACTTT.

The chain has TRBV27 and TRBJ1-5; 12 positions match TRBD1. V dropped 5 bases and J dropped 1; count of bases not matched to a gene: 6. Germline CDR1 and CDR2: MNHEY and SMNVEV (reference sequence). The CDR3 consists of 17 residues. CDR3 in amino acids: CASSPRGTGGSNQPQHF. CDR3 DNA sequence: TGTGCCAGCAGTCCTCGCGGGACAGGGGGCAGCAATCAGCCCCAGCATTTT.

The rearrangement joins TRBV27 to TRBJ1-2; D is unclear. Germline CDR1 is MNHEY and CDR2 is SMNVEV (reference sequence). The CDR3 loop spans 16 amino acids. V shed 5 bases and J shed 0 bases, with 16 bases lying between them. This chain's CDR3 is CASSQRVGRANYGYTF. The DNA of the CDR3 is TGTGCCAGCAGTCAACGGGTCGGCAGAGCTAACTATGGCTACACCTTC.

This clonotype was counted only a few times. V is TRBV28 and J is TRBJ2-5; D might be TRBD1 (5 bases). V was trimmed by 6 bases and J by 5 bases, leaving 22 bases between them. CDR1 is MDHEN, CDR2 SYDVKM, per germline. The CDR3 contains 16 residues. The CDR3 sequence: CASSQMRTSWAETQYF. For the CDR3, the DNA is TGTGCCAGCAGCCAGATGAGGACATCCTGGGCGGAGACCCAGTACTTC.

This clonotype was detected only a few times. The chain recombines TRBV20-1 with TRBJ1-2; D unclear. The CDR3 covers 13 residues. Germline CDR1 DFQATT, CDR2 SNEGSKA (reference sequence). V lost 3 bases, J lost 0 bases, and 8 bases lay in between. The CDR3 DNA follows: TGCAGTGCTAGGGACGGAACTAACTATGGCTACACCTTC. Residues: CSARDGTNYGYTF.

This clonotype was picked up a small number of times. The V call is TRBV24-1, the J call TRBJ2-2; D gene uncertain. Germline V gene sequence: CDR1 KGHDR, CDR2 SFDVKD. This CDR3 is 13 amino acids long. Trimming cost V 12 bases and J 4 bases, with 14 bases left between them. DNA for the CDR3: TGTGCCGTCGATCCGTCGGGCACCGGGGAGCTGTTTTTT. Its translation is CAVDPSGTGELFF.

This chain links TRBV29-1 with TRBJ1-1, with 9 bases identical to TRBD1. Per germline, CDR1 SQVTM and CDR2 ANQGSEA. V was clipped by 6 bases and J by 7 bases; unmatched bases: 6. The CDR3 runs 12 residues. CDR3: CSVEGTGLEAFF. DNA of the CDR3: TGCAGCGTCGAGGGGACAGGGCTTGAAGCTTTCTTT. Variable domain in full (rest from reference TRBV29-1 and TRBJ1-1): SAVISQKPSRDICQRGTSLTIQCQVDSQVTMMFWYRQQPGQSLTLIATANQGSEATYESGFVIDKFPISRPNLTFSTLTVSNMSPEDSSIYLCSVEGTGLEAFFGQGTRLTVV.

V and J are TRBV7-8 and TRBJ2-6, with D hard to call. The ends were cut back, 5 bases at V and 2 bases at J, with 16 bases in the middle. Looked up from germline, CDR1 is SGHVS and CDR2 is FQNEAQ. The CDR3 runs to 17 residues. CDR3 loop: CASSPQIDMPGANVLTF. In DNA, the CDR3 is TGTGCCAGCAGCCCGCAAATAGACATGCCTGGGGCCAACGTCCTGACTTTC.

This clonotype has more than one count but fewer than ten. The V call is TRBV5-1, the J call TRBJ1-1; D may be TRBD1 (5 bases). This CDR3 has 16 residues. V was shortened by 1 base and J by 4 bases, with 17 bases between the two germline ends. Germline-derived CDR1 and CDR2 are SGHRS and YFSETQ. The CDR3 DNA reads as TGCGCCAGCAGCTTGAACGGGGGTTTCCAGGGCACTGAAGCTTTCTTT. Translation gives CASSLNGGFQGTEAFF. The full variable domain, completed using reference TRBV5-1 and TRBJ1-1, is KAGVTQTPRYLIKTRGQQVTLSCSPISGHRSVSWYQQTPGQGLQFLFEYFSETQRNKGNFPGRFSGRQFSNSRSEMNVSTLELGDSALYLCASSLNGGFQGTEAFFGQGTRLTVV.

This clonotype was observed a few times. V is TRBV29-1 and J is TRBJ2-2; possibly TRBD2 for D (5 bases). The CDR3 extends over 11 amino acids. V gave up 7 bases and J gave up 3 bases, with 6 bases separating them. Germline CDR1 reads SQVTM; CDR2 reads ANQGSEA. The CDR3, as DNA: TGCAGCGCCGGGGACACCGGGGAGCTGTTTTTT. This encodes CSAGDTGELFF.

This clonotype came up a few times. The chain couples TRBV5-1 to TRBJ2-6; D not resolved. Trimming took off 2 bases at V and 2 bases at J, with 8 bases between the two ends. CDR1 is SGHRS, CDR2 YFSETQ, per germline. The CDR3 spans 15 residues. CDR3 sequence: CASSFGFTGANVLTF. The CDR3 bases are TGCGCCAGCAGCTTCGGGTTCACTGGGGCCAACGTCCTGACTTTC.

The chain uses TRBV5-1 and TRBJ1-1; 12 nucleotides line up with TRBD1. This CDR3 region has 17 residues. Germline V CDR1 and CDR2: SGHRS, YFSETQ. With V trimmed by 3 bases and J by 4 bases, 10 bases remained unmatched. Here the CDR3 reads CASSSLGQGASGTEAFF. The CDR3 nucleotides read TGCGCCAGCAGCTCCCTGGGACAGGGGGCGTCTGGCACTGAAGCTTTCTTT. The full variable domain, completed using reference TRBV5-1 and TRBJ1-1, is KAGVTQTPRYLIKTRGQQVTLSCSPISGHRSVSWYQQTPGQGLQFLFEYFSETQRNKGNFPGRFSGRQFSNSRSEMNVSTLELGDSALYLCASSSLGQGASGTEAFFGQGTRLTVV.

V is TRBV18 and J is TRBJ2-1; 8 bases align to TRBD2. This CDR3 region has 16 residues. The germline V gene has CDR1 KGHSH and CDR2 LQKENI. After removal of 1 base from V and 4 bases from J, the junction contained 6 bases not matched to a gene. CDR3 DNA: TGTGCCAGCTCACCACTCGACGGGGGGGCATACAATGAGCAGTTCTTC. It encodes CASSPLDGGAYNEQFF.

The rearrangement joins TRBV6-4 to TRBJ2-2; the D is unclear. The CDR3 is 13 residues long. Germline CDR1 is MRHNA and CDR2 is SNTAGT. The V end was cut by 0 bases, the J end by 3 bases, with 2 bases between. DNA for the CDR3: TGTGCCAGCAGTGACTCAGACACCGGGGAGCTGTTTTTT. Translation: CASSDSDTGELFF.

The chain combines TRBV30 with TRBJ2-2, with TRBD2 matching 9 bases. Germline V CDR1 and CDR2: GTSNPN, SVGIG (reference sequence). This CDR3 has 14 amino acids. Trimming at V came to 1 base and at J to 6 bases, leaving 3 bases not matched to a gene. CDR3: CAWSALAGSGELFF. For the CDR3, the DNA is TGTGCCTGGAGTGCCCTAGCGGGGTCCGGGGAGCTGTTTTTT.

V and J are TRBV10-3 and TRBJ1-1; TRBD1 agrees at 8 bases. After removal of 6 bases from V and 4 bases from J, the junction contained 4 bases not matched to a gene. The CDR3 contains 13 residues. CDR1 is ENHRY and CDR2 is SYGVKD in the germline V gene. CDR3: CAIRPQGATEAFF. As DNA, the CDR3 is TGTGCCATCAGGCCCCAGGGGGCCACTGAAGCTTTCTTT.

The V call is TRBV2, the J call TRBJ2-3; 9 nucleotides line up with TRBD2. The trim removed 8 bases at V and 3 bases at J, leaving 6 bases unmatched. Germline V gene lookup returns CDR1 SNHLY and CDR2 FYNNEI. The CDR3 totals 14 residues. The CDR3 nucleotides read TGTGCCAGCTTACGGACTAGCGTTACAGATACGCAGTATTTT. It specifies CASLRTSVTDTQYF.

V usage is TRBV5-4 and J usage is TRBJ2-5, with D unclear. This CDR3 has 13 residues. Trimming shortened V by 7 bases and J by 5 bases, and 15 bases separated the two germline ends. Germline CDR1 and CDR2: SGHNT and YYREEE (reference sequence). This CDR3 reads CASHRVDGETQYF. The CDR3 DNA reads as TGTGCCAGCCATAGGGTGGACGGGGAGACCCAGTACTTC.

In this sample, this clonotype turned up a few times. Here the CDR3 reads CASTSGSGIQETQYF. The CDR3 bases are TGTGCCAGCACCTCAGGGTCGGGGATCCAAGAGACCCAGTACTTC. V gene TRBV3-1 combines with J gene TRBJ2-5; D may match TRBD1 or TRBD2 (5 bases each). The CDR3 has 15 amino acids. Germline CDR1 reads LGHDT; CDR2 reads YNNKEL (reference sequence). The germline V and J ends were trimmed by 7 bases and 1 base, with 16 bases remaining between them.

The chain couples TRBV18 to TRBJ2-2; no reliable D call. Trimming stripped 2 bases from V and 4 bases from J, with 5 bases between. Germline CDR1 reads KGHSH; CDR2 reads LQKENI. The CDR3 is 13 residues long. CDR3 coding DNA: TGTGCCAGCTCACCAGGGTTCACCGGGGAGCTGTTTTTT. It translates to CASSPGFTGELFF.

This clonotype has more than one count but fewer than ten. V usage is TRBV5-1 and J usage is TRBJ1-2; a weak D match, TRBD1 (6 bases). Germline CDR1 is SGHRS and CDR2 is YFSETQ. Trimming removed 3 bases at V and 6 bases at J, with 9 bases between. The CDR3 is 12 residues long. The CDR3 DNA reads as TGCGCCAGCAGCTCGGGGGCGAATGGCTACACCTTC. It yields the protein CASSSGANGYTF.

This clonotype has ten or more counts. V gene TRBV5-1 combines with J gene TRBJ2-3; D tentatively reads TRBD1 or TRBD2 (5 bases each). CDR1 and CDR2 from the germline V gene are SGHRS and YFSETQ. This CDR3 comprises 14 residues. V dropped 4 bases and J dropped 6 bases, with 15 bases sitting between them. DNA for the CDR3: TGCGCCAGCAGCGCCGGGACCGAGCGGGATACGCAGTATTTT. Its protein product is CASSAGTERDTQYF. Drawing the rest from reference TRBV5-1 and TRBJ2-3, the complete variable domain is KAGVTQTPRYLIKTRGQQVTLSCSPISGHRSVSWYQQTPGQGLQFLFEYFSETQRNKGNFPGRFSGRQFSNSRSEMNVSTLELGDSALYLCASSAGTERDTQYFGPGTRLTVL.

This clonotype occurred a few times. In DNA form, the CDR3 reads TGCGCCAGCAGCCAAGAGAGCGGGGGGGATCAAGAGACCCAGTACTTC. As protein: CASSQESGGDQETQYF. The V and J genes are TRBV4-3 and TRBJ2-5; 10 bases map to TRBD2. In germline, CDR1 is LGHNA, CDR2 YSLEER. CDR3 length: 16 residues. Trimming took 0 bases from V and 2 from J; bases not matched to a gene: 3.

This clonotype was observed a handful of times. The chain recombines TRBV15 with TRBJ2-5; D may be TRBD1 (5 bases). The CDR3 consists of 14 residues. Germline V gene data show CDR1 as LNHNV and CDR2 as YYDKDF (reference sequence). With 0 bases removed from V and 3 bases from J, the gap between germline ends came to 8 bases. The CDR3 here is CATSRDVGEETQYF. In nucleotides, the CDR3 is TGTGCCACCAGCAGAGATGTAGGGGAAGAGACCCAGTACTTC.